This T cell receptor beta chain was captured by sequencing in a study of T cell responses to AZD1222 COVID-19 vaccine. As to this clone: The antigen is not known.

Findings of the study overall: Females outnumbered males among donors, who were mostly white British; clonal diversity was possibly underestimated.

This CDR3 is 19 amino acids long. Germline CDR1 reads ENHRY; CDR2 reads SYGVKD. V was cut by 0 bases and J by 5 bases, with 24 bases left in between. TCRdb's table, derived via immunoSEQ multiplex PCR, lists solely in-frame clones and lacks some. The sample holds more than 85,000 clones, approximately 87% seen once. The starting material was peripheral blood, obtained on day 0 of AZD1222 vaccination. This sequence joins TRBV10-3 and TRBJ2-3; tentatively, D is TRBD2 (6 bases). The TCR comes from an adult in good health. The DNA of the CDR3 is TGTGCCATCAGTGAGTCGCCGCCTCGGCCTAGCGAGTTCCAAGATACGCAGTATTTT. Translated, it gives CAISESPPRPSEFQDTQYF.